This T cell receptor (beta chain) was recovered during a study of cytomegalovirus exposure and HLA in healthy donors. Findings and caveats of the study: Common viral pathogens (according to a later analysis) appeared linked to several of the most significant clusters. Later work associated 16,951 TCR beta sequences with HLA alleles at 0.05 false discovery rate. V- and J-gene trimming in TCR beta was tied to a missense DCLRE1C variant by an analysis performed later.

Concerning this clone itself: No antigen is known for it.

This CDR3 is built from 16 residues. Germline values: CDR1 LNHDA, CDR2 SQIVND (reference sequence). V lost 3 bases and J lost 4; bases outside the gene matches: 7. Vbeta (60) and Jbeta (13) primers were used in the PCR. TCRdb's table, derived via immunoSEQ multiplex PCR, lists solely in-frame clones and lacks some. The sample records 110,000 to 150,000 clones, 75% to 85% being singletons. The receptor was derived from a man in his forties in good health and CMV-seronegative. Sequencing was carried out using PBMCs. The J gene is TRBJ1-2, the V gene TRBV19, with 11 bases that match TRBD1. The CDR3 sequence is CASSMRTGGEGYGYTF. In DNA, the CDR3 is TGTGCCAGTAGTATGCGGACAGGGGGCGAGGGCTATGGCTACACCTTC.